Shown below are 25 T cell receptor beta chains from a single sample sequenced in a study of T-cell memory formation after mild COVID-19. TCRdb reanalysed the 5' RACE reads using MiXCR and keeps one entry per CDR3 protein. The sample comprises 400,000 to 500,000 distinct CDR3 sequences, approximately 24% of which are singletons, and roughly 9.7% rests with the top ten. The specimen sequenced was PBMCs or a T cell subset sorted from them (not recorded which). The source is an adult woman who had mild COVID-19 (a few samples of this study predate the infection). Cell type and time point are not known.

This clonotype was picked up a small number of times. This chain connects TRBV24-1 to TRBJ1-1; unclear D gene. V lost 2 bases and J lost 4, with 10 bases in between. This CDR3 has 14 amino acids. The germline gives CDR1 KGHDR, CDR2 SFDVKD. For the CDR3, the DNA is TGTGCCACCAGTGATTCTGGGCTCCTCACTGAAGCTTTCTTT. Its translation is CATSDSGLLTEAFF.

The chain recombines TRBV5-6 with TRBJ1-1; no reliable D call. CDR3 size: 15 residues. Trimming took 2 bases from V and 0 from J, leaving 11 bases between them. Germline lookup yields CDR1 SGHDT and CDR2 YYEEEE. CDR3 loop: CASSLGRLMNTEAFF. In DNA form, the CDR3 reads TGTGCCAGCAGCTTAGGACGGCTCATGAACACTGAAGCTTTCTTT.

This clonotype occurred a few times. CDR3 in amino acids: CASAPGQETQYF. The CDR3, as DNA: TGTGCCAGCGCGCCGGGACAAGAGACCCAGTACTTC. This chain links TRBV6-6 with TRBJ2-5, with TRBD2 as a possible D gene (5 bases). Germline-derived CDR1 and CDR2 are MNHNY and SVGAGI (reference sequence). This CDR3 contains 12 residues. V lost 8 bases and J 2 bases, leaving 9 bases between the germline ends.

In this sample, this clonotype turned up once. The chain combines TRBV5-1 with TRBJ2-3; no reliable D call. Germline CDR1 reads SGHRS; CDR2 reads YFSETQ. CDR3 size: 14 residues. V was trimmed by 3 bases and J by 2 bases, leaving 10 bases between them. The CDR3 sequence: CASSSSVTTDTQYF. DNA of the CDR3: TGCGCCAGCAGCTCCTCGGTGACCACAGATACGCAGTATTTT.

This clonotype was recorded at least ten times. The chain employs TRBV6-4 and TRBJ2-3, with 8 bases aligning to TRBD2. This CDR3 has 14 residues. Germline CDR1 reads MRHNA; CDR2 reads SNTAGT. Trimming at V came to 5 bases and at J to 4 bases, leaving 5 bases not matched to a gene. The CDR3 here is CASSREGGADTQYF. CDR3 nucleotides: TGTGCCAGCAGTCGGGAGGGCGGCGCAGATACGCAGTATTTT.

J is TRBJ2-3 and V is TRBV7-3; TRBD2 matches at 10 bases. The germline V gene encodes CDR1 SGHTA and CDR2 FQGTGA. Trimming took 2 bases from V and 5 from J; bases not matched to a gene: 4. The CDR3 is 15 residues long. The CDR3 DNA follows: TGTGCCAGCAGCTTAGTAGCGGGGGGCCAAGATACGCAGTATTTT. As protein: CASSLVAGGQDTQYF.

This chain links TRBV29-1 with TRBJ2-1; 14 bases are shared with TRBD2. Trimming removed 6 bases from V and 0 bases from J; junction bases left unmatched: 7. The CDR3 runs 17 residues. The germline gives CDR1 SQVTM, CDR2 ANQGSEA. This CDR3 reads CSVSGTSGRSSYNEQFF. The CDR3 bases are TGCAGCGTCAGTGGGACTAGCGGGAGAAGCTCCTACAATGAGCAGTTCTTC.

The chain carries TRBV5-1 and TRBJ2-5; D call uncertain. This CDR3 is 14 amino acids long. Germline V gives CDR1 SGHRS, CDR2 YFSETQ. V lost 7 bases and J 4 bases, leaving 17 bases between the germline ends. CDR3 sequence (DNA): TGCGCCAGCGGCTCCCGAGGAACCGTAGAGACCCAGTACTTC. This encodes CASGSRGTVETQYF.

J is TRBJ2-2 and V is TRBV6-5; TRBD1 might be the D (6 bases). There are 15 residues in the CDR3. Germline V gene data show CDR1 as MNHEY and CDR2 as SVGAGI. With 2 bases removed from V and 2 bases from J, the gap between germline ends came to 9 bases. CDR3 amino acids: CASSYGDTNTGELFF. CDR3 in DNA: TGTGCCAGCAGTTACGGGGACACAAACACCGGGGAGCTGTTTTTT.

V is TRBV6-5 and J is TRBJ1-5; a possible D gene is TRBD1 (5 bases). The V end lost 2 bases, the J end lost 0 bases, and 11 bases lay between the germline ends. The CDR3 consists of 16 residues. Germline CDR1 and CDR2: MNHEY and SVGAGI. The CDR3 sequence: CASSYRGARSNQPQHF. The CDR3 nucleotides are TGTGCCAGCAGTTACCGAGGGGCGCGTAGCAATCAGCCCCAGCATTTT.

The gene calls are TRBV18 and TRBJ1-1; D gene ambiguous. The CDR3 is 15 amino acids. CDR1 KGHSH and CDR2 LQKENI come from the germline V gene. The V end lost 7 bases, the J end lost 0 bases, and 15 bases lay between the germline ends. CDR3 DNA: TGTGCCAGCTACCTATCGGGTCGGGTGAACACTGAAGCTTTCTTT. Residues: CASYLSGRVNTEAFF.

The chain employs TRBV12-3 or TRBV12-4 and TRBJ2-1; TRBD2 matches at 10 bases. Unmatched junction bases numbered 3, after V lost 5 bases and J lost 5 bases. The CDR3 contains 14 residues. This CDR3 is CASSSGRDHNEQFF. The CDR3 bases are TGTGCCAGCAGTAGCGGGAGGGACCACAATGAGCAGTTCTTC.

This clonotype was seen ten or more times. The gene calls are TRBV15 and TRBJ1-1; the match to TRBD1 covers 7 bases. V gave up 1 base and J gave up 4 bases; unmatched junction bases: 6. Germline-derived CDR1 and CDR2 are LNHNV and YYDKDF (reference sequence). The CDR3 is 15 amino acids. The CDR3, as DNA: TGTGCCACCAGCAGAGGATCAGGGGGGATCACTGAAGCTTTCTTT. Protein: CATSRGSGGITEAFF. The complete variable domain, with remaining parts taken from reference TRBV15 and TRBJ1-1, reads DAMVIQNPRYQVTQFGKPVTLSCSQTLNHNVMYWYQQKSSQAPKLLFHYYDKDFNNEADTPDNFQSRRPNTSFCFLDIRSPGLGDTAMYLCATSRGSGGITEAFFGQGTRLTVV.

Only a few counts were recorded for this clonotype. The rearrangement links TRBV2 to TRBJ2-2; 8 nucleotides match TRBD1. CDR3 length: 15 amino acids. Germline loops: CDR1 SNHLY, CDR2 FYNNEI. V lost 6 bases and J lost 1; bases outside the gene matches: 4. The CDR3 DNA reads TGTGCCAGCAGCCGGGACAGGATGAACACCGGGGAGCTGTTTTTT. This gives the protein CASSRDRMNTGELFF.

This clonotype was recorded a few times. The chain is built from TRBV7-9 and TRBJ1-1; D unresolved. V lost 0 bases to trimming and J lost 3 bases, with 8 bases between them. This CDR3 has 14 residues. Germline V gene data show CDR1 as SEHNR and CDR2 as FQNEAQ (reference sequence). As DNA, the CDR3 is TGTGCCAGCAGCTTAGCCGGACCCCACACTGAAGCTTTCTTT. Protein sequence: CASSLAGPHTEAFF.

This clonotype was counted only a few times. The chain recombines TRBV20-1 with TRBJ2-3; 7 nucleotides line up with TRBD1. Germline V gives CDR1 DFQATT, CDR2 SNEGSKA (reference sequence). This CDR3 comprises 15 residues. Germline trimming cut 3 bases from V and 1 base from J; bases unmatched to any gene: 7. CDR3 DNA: TGCAGTGCTAGTCGACAGGGAGAAGGCACAGATACGCAGTATTTT. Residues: CSASRQGEGTDTQYF.

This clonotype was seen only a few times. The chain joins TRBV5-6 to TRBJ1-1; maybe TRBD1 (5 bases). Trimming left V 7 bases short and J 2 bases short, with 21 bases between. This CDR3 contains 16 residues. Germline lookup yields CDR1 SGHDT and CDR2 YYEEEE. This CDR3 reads CASAGGAGTTNTEAFF. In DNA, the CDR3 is TGTGCCAGCGCGGGGGGAGCAGGGACGACCAACACTGAAGCTTTCTTT.

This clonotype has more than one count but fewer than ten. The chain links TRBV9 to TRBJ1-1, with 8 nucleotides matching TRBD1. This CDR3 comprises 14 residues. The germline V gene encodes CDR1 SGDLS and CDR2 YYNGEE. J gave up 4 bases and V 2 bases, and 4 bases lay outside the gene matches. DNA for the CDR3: TGTGCCAGCAGCGTTCTAACAGGGGGCACTGAAGCTTTCTTT. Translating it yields CASSVLTGGTEAFF.

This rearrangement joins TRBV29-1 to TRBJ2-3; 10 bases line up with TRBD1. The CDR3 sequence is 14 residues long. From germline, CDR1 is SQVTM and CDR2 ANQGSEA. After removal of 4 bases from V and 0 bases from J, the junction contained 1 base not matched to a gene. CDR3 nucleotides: TGCAGCGTTGGGGACAGGGGTAGCACAGATACGCAGTATTTT. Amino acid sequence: CSVGDRGSTDTQYF.

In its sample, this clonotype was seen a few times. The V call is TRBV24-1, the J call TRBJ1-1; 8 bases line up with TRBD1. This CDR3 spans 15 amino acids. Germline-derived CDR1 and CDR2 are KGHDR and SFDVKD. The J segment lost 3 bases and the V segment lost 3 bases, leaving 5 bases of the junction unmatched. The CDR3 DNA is TGTGCCACCAGTGATGGACAGGGTGCGGACACTGAAGCTTTCTTT. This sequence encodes CATSDGQGADTEAFF.

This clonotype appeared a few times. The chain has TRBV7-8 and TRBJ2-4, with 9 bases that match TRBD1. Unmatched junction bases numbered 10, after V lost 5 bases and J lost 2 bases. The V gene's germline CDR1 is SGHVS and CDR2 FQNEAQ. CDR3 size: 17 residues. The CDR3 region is CASSSYRGPGTKNIQYF. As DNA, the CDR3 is TGTGCCAGCAGCAGCTACAGGGGGCCAGGAACCAAAAACATTCAGTACTTC.

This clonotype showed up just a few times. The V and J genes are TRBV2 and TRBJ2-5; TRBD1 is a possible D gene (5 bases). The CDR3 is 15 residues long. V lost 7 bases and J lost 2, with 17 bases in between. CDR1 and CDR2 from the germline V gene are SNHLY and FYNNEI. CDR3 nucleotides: TGTGCCAGCATCTTGTCAGGGATCGGGCAAGAGACCCAGTACTTC. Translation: CASILSGIGQETQYF.

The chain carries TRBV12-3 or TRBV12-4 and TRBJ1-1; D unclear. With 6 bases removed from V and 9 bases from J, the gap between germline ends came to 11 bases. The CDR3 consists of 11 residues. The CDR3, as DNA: TGTGCCAGCAGCGGAGACATCAAAGCTTTCTTT. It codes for CASSGDIKAFF.

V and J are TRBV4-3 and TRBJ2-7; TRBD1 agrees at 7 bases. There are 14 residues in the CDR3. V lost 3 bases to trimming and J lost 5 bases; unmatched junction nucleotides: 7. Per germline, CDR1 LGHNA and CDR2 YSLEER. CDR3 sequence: CASSQFTGANEQYF. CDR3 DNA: TGCGCCAGCAGCCAGTTCACAGGGGCTAACGAGCAGTACTTC.

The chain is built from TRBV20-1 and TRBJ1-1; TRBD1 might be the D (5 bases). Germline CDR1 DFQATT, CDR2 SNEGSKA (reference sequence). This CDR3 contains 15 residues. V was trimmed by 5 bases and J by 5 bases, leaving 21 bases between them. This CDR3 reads CSARPNWGEWTEAFF. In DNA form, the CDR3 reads TGCAGTGCTCGCCCTAATTGGGGGGAATGGACTGAAGCTTTCTTT.